This T cell receptor beta chain originates from a study of cytotoxic CD8 clonotypes in ibrutinib-treated CLL. Study findings and constraints: Elevated clonality accompanied ibrutinib response, with a return toward baseline values at progression.

Produced via immunoSEQ multiplex PCR; TCRdb's table is partial and in-frame only. The table lists hundreds of thousands of clones, around three quarters of them singletons. Germline V CDR1 and CDR2: PRHDT, FYEKMQ (reference sequence). Trimming shortened V by 0 bases and J by 4 bases, and 16 bases separated the two germline ends. The CDR3 runs 16 residues. Note on this clone: Its antigen is not identified.

This receptor was taken from a human donor with chronic lymphocytic leukemia. The chain couples TRBV13 to TRBJ2-7; D ambiguous. This sample comprised PBMCs, obtained after 24 months of ibrutinib treatment. The CDR3 protein is CASSLGGRAFLYEQYF. CDR3 nucleotides: TGTGCCAGCAGCTTAGGTGGGCGAGCTTTCCTATACGAGCAGTACTTC.